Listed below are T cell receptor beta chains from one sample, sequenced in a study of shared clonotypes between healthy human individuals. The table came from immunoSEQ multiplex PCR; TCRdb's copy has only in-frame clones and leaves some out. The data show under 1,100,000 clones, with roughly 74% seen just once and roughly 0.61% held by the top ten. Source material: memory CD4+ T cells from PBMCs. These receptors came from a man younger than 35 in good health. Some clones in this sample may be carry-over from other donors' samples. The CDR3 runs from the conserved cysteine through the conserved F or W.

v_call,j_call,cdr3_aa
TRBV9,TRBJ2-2,CASSPVTGELFF
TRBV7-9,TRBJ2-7,CASSLGNAGLAGQYF
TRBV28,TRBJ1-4,CASSPEPGRVWKLFF
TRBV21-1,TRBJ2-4,CASSKIMVCSLLAKNIQYF
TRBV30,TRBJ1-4,CAWSSIEEKLFF
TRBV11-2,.,CASSSVQGYYEQYF
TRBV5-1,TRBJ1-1,CASSLFPGSEAFF
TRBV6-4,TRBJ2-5,CASGYRRGYQETQYF
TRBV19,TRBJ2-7,CASSIGGRRSSYEQYF
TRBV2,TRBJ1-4,CASKFAGEKLFF
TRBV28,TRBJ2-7,CASSPQNRGNEQYF
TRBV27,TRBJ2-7,CASSLSVWASGTKTYEQYF
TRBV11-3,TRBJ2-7,CASSLVRANLYEQYF
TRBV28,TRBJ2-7,CASSPGRAGEQYF
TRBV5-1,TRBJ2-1,CASSPSPGPSYNEQFF
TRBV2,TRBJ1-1,CASSTDSGTEAFF
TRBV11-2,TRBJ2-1,CASSLLAGVIYEQFF
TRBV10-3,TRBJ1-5,CARRTDQPQHF
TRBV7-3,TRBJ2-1,CASSLDTYNEQFF
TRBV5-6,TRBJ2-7,CASSPLGGAYEQYF
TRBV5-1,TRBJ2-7,CASSYGLATSSYEQYF
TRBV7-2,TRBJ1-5,CAVQGMNNQPQHF
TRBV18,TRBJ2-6,CASSPTRQAGGSGNVLTF
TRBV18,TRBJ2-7,CASSPGQGENYEQYF
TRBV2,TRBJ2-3,CASSFLAGSLNTQYF
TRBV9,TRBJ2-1,CASSADRLRWVDEQFF
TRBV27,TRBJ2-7,CASRTANSYEQYF
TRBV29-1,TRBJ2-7,CSVSQGVAYEQYF
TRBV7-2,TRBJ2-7,CASAGSGYEQYF
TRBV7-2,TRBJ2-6,CASSLLARQGLSGANVLTF
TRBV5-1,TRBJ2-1,CASSFLGGQDNEQFF
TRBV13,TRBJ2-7,CASSFVPGPEQYF
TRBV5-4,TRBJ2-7,CASSSPGQGYEQYF
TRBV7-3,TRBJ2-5,CASSLSPGGTPYF
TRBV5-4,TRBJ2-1,CASSLISPTGPSYNEQFF
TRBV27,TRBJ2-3,CASSRGFGTDTQYF
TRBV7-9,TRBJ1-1,CASSFDSTEAFF
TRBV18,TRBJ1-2,CASSPNMGQGALNYGYTF
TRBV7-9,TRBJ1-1,CASIQVGNTEAFF
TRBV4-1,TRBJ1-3,CASSQLTGNTIYF
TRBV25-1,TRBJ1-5,CASRGDRGHEPQHF
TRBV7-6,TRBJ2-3,CASSLSTDTQYF
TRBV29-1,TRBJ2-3,CSVGVAGVTDTQYF
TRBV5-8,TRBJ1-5,CASSIRATSNQPQHF
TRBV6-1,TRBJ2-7,CASSVIQGSSYEQYF